A single sample is the source of the 30 T cell receptor beta chains below, sequenced in a study of CD8+ T cells in alopecia areata. Investigators isolated RNA and reverse transcribed it into cDNA to act as the sequencing template. Sequenced by immunoSEQ multiplex PCR; TCRdb stores in-frame clones only, minus some. This table holds some 100,000 clones, approximately 58% found once. What was sequenced was CD4+ T cells sorted from blood. These receptors all come from a human donor in good health.

The CDR3 reads CASASGQGSSPLHF. As DNA, the CDR3 is TGTGCCAGCGCCTCGGGACAGGGGTCTTCACCCCTCCACTTT. The chain combines TRBV2 with TRBJ1-6; 10 nucleotides line up with TRBD1. With V trimmed by 8 bases and J by 9 bases, 7 bases remained unmatched. Germline CDR1 and CDR2: SNHLY and FYNNEI. The CDR3 extends over 14 amino acids. The full variable domain, its missing parts supplied by reference TRBV2 and TRBJ1-6, is EPEVTQTPSHQVTQMGQEVILRCVPISNHLYFYWYRQILGQKVEFLVSFYNNEISEKSEIFDDQFSVERPDGSNFTLKIRSTKLEDSAMYFCASASGQGSSPLHFGNGTRLTVT.

The V and J genes are TRBV10-3 and TRBJ1-5; D gene ambiguous. Per germline, CDR1 ENHRY and CDR2 SYGVKD. Trimming removed 8 bases from V and 1 base from J, with 9 bases in between. The CDR3 has 13 residues. The CDR3 nucleotides are TGTGCCATCGCTGACGGAAGCAATCAGCCCCAGCATTTT. This sequence encodes CAIADGSNQPQHF.

This sequence joins TRBV5-5 and TRBJ2-3, with 12 bases that match TRBD2. Unmatched junction bases numbered 6, after V lost 3 bases and J lost 7 bases. Germline lookup yields CDR1 SGHKS and CDR2 YYEKEE (reference sequence). The CDR3 has 15 residues. CDR3 protein: CASSSLAGGTYTQYF. CDR3 coding DNA: TGTGCCAGCAGCTCACTAGCGGGGGGAACCTATACGCAGTATTTT.

This clone was counted only a few times. This chain joins TRBV19 and TRBJ1-1; D is perhaps TRBD1 (6 bases). CDR3 length: 14 amino acids. The germline V gene encodes CDR1 LNHDA and CDR2 SQIVND (reference sequence). Trimming left V 5 bases short and J 2 bases short, with 12 bases between. The chain's CDR3 is CASSVDSSNTEAFF. CDR3 in DNA: TGTGCCAGTAGTGTGGACAGTAGCAACACTGAAGCTTTCTTT. Looking up the rest from reference TRBV19 and TRBJ1-1 gives the full variable domain: DGGITQSPKYLFRKEGQNVTLSCEQNLNHDAMYWYRQDPGQGLRLIYYSQIVNDFQKGDIAEGYSVSREKKESFPLTVTSAQKNPTAFYLCASSVDSSNTEAFFGQGTRLTVV.

This clone was detected a few times. The chain joins TRBV11-2 to TRBJ1-1, with D possibly matching TRBD1 (5 bases). Germline values: CDR1 SGHAT, CDR2 FQNNGV. V shed 5 bases and J shed 5 bases, with 12 bases lying between them. The CDR3 contains 13 residues. For the CDR3, the DNA is TGTGCCAGCAGCCCCGGCGGGGGAACTGAAGCTTTCTTT. This translates into CASSPGGGTEAFF.

The rearrangement joins TRBV28 to TRBJ1-1; TRBD1 agrees at 7 bases. V shed 5 bases, J shed 0 bases, and the junction held 3 bases outside the gene matches. This CDR3 is built from 14 residues. The V gene's germline CDR1 is MDHEN and CDR2 SYDVKM. The CDR3 region is CASSSRGMNTEAFF. The CDR3 coding sequence is TGTGCCAGCAGTAGCAGGGGGATGAACACTGAAGCTTTCTTT. Combining the CDR3 with reference TRBV28 and TRBJ1-1 gives the whole variable domain DVKVTQSSRYLVKRTGEKVFLECVQDMDHENMFWYRQDPGLGLRLIYFSYDVKMKEKGDIPEGYSVSREKKERFSLILESASTNQTSMYLCASSSRGMNTEAFFGQGTRLTVV.

The genes are TRBV15 and TRBJ1-2, with D possibly matching TRBD1 (5 bases). Germline CDR1 reads LNHNV; CDR2 reads YYDKDF (reference sequence). The germline V and J ends were trimmed by 3 bases and 8 bases, with 16 bases remaining between them. The CDR3 has 14 amino acids. The CDR3, as DNA: TGTGCCACCAGCAGCCTTTGGGGAGGGGAAGGCTACACCTTC. Encoded protein: CATSSLWGGEGYTF.

This clone was observed a single time. V gene TRBV4-1 combines with J gene TRBJ1-4; D is uncertain. Germline V CDR1 and CDR2: MGHRA, YSYEKL. This CDR3 contains 14 residues. Deletions cut 0 bases from V and 8 bases from J, with 10 bases between. DNA of the CDR3: TGCGCCAGCAGCCAAGATAGGACGAGGGAAAAACTGTTTTTT. It translates to CASSQDRTREKLFF.

The V and J genes are TRBV29-1 and TRBJ1-1, with 7 bases lining up with TRBD1. J was trimmed by 4 bases and V by 7 bases; bases with no gene match: 6. The CDR3 covers 12 residues. Germline assignment: CDR1 SQVTM and CDR2 ANQGSEA. The CDR3 region has the DNA TGCAGCGCGCGGAGGGGGCCCACTGAAGCTTTCTTT. The encoded protein is CSARRGPTEAFF.

This clone has only a few counts. The junction differs from germline at one of its ends, possibly a read error. The rearrangement links TRBV5-1 to TRBJ2-5; either TRBD1 or TRBD2 may fit D (5 bases each). CDR1 is SGHRS and CDR2 is YFSETQ in the germline V gene. This CDR3 is 13 amino acids long. The CDR3 reads CASTLERGETQYF. The CDR3 nucleotides are TGCGCCAGCACCTTGGAGAGGGGAGAGACCCAGTACTTC.

This clone was found a few times. The rearrangement joins TRBV7-9 to TRBJ2-3; 10 bases are a match to TRBD2. J was trimmed by 2 bases and V by 5 bases; bases with no gene match: 7. CDR3 size: 16 residues. Per germline, CDR1 SEHNR and CDR2 FQNEAQ (reference sequence). The CDR3 is CASSKERGGITDTQYF. CDR3 sequence (DNA): TGTGCCAGCAGCAAAGAGCGGGGGGGCATCACAGATACGCAGTATTTT.

The chain links TRBV9 to TRBJ2-3; 8 bases map to TRBD1. Germline V gene data show CDR1 as SGDLS and CDR2 as YYNGEE. V trimming: 4 bases; J trimming: 4 bases; junction bases outside the gene matches: 11. CDR3 length equals 16 residues. The chain's CDR3 is CASSFGTGPGADTQYF. The CDR3 nucleotides read TGTGCCAGCAGCTTCGGGACAGGCCCAGGGGCAGATACGCAGTATTTT.

This sequence joins TRBV10-3 and TRBJ1-1, with a tentative D call TRBD1 (6 bases). This CDR3 has 15 amino acids. V lost 0 bases to trimming and J lost 1 base, with 9 bases between them. Germline V gene lookup returns CDR1 ENHRY and CDR2 SYGVKD. CDR3: CAISESEGGNTEAFF. In nucleotides, the CDR3 is TGTGCCATCAGTGAGTCGGAGGGGGGGAACACTGAAGCTTTCTTT.

The chain employs TRBV30 and TRBJ1-2; 10 bases map to TRBD1. The V gene end was trimmed by 5 bases and the J gene end by 13 bases; junction bases not matched to a gene: 10. Germline CDR1 is GTSNPN and CDR2 is SVGIG (reference sequence). This CDR3 is built from 12 residues. The CDR3 nucleotides read TGTGCCTGGGGGCCGACAGGGGGCTCTTTCACCTTC. Translating gives CAWGPTGGSFTF.

The genes are TRBV20-1 and TRBJ1-2, with D hard to call. The germline V gene has CDR1 DFQATT and CDR2 SNEGSKA (reference sequence). The V and J ends lost 6 bases and 4 bases respectively, with 9 bases between them. The CDR3 consists of 11 residues. The CDR3 DNA sequence: TGCAGTGCCCCCGGGCTCTATGGCTACACCTTC. The encoded protein is CSAPGLYGYTF.

The chain links TRBV19 to TRBJ1-1; 7 bases fit TRBD1. Per the germline V gene, CDR1 is LNHDA and CDR2 is SQIVND (reference sequence). J lost 1 base, V lost 6 bases, and 8 bases had no gene match. The length of the CDR3 is 15 residues. CDR3 nucleotide sequence: TGTGCCAGTAGCAACCCGGGACAGAAGAACACTGAAGCTTTCTTT. It specifies CASSNPGQKNTEAFF.

This chain links TRBV29-1 with TRBJ2-1; 9 bases are shared with TRBD1. In germline, CDR1 is SQVTM, CDR2 ANQGSEA. The CDR3 loop spans 13 amino acids. Losses at the gene ends were 2 bases for V and 6 bases for J; bases not matched to a gene: 2. The CDR3 DNA reads as TGCAGCGTTGAACGACAGGGGGGCAATGAGCAGTTCTTC. This translates into CSVERQGGNEQFF.

The chain joins TRBV5-1 to TRBJ1-5; D not resolved. V was cut by 4 bases and J by 2 bases, with 19 bases left in between. Germline V gives CDR1 SGHRS, CDR2 YFSETQ. This CDR3 has 17 residues. The CDR3 sequence is CASSPPHYKRGNQPQHF. The CDR3 coding sequence is TGCGCCAGCAGCCCACCGCACTACAAGCGGGGCAATCAGCCCCAGCATTTT.

The chain joins TRBV30 to TRBJ1-4; D is possibly TRBD1 (5 bases). Trimming left V 2 bases short and J 12 bases short, with 19 bases between. The CDR3 is 14 amino acids. Per germline, CDR1 GTSNPN and CDR2 SVGIG (reference sequence). The CDR3 reads CAWSPPDPRGELFF. The CDR3 nucleotides are TGTGCCTGGAGTCCACCCGACCCTAGAGGGGAACTGTTTTTT.

This clone appeared a few times. This chain connects TRBV7-9 to TRBJ1-6, with D possibly TRBD1 on 5 matching bases. The V end was cut by 6 bases, the J end by 9 bases, with 12 bases between. CDR1 and CDR2 from the germline V gene are SEHNR and FQNEAQ (reference sequence). CDR3 size: 13 residues. Written as DNA, the CDR3 is TGTGCCAGCAGTCGCGGGGGAAGTTCACCCCTCCACTTT. It codes for CASSRGGSSPLHF.

This clone was observed once. The rearrangement uses TRBV5-4 and TRBJ1-6, with D possibly TRBD1 on 5 matching bases. The CDR3 is 15 residues long. Germline CDR1 is SGHNT and CDR2 is YYREEE (reference sequence). The V gene lost 0 bases and the J gene lost 8 bases, with 12 bases spanning the gap. Here the CDR3 reads CASSLGGRVDSPLHF. Written as DNA, the CDR3 is TGTGCCAGCAGCTTGGGTGGCAGGGTCGATTCACCCCTCCACTTT.

The chain is built from TRBV30 and TRBJ1-4, with unresolved D. The CDR3 runs 14 residues. From germline, CDR1 is GTSNPN and CDR2 SVGIG (reference sequence). Trimming took off 4 bases at V and 8 bases at J, with 17 bases between the two ends. The CDR3 DNA reads as TGTGCCTGGAAAGAAGACTCCGGGAGGGAAAAACTGTTTTTT. Encoded protein: CAWKEDSGREKLFF.

This clone has only one observation. The chain recombines TRBV30 with TRBJ1-5; no clear D. From germline, CDR1 is GTSNPN and CDR2 SVGIG (reference sequence). The CDR3 totals 13 residues. The V and J ends lost 3 bases and 9 bases respectively, with 15 bases between them. CDR3 sequence reads: CAWRSGGKGPQHF. Here the CDR3 DNA reads TGTGCCTGGAGATCAGGCGGAAAGGGGCCCCAGCATTTT.

The chain carries TRBV19 and TRBJ1-6, with D possibly TRBD1 on 6 matching bases. Per the germline V gene, CDR1 is LNHDA and CDR2 is SQIVND (reference sequence). The CDR3 length is 15 residues. V shed 7 bases and J shed 8 bases, with 18 bases lying between them. The CDR3 DNA is TGTGCCAGTACTGACACCGGACAGAAGTATTCACCCCTCCACTTT. Translated: CASTDTGQKYSPLHF.

CDR3 nucleotide sequence: TGTGCCAGCAACGATTCCCTCCGGAGGGCTGGAAACACCATATATTTT. Translating it yields CASNDSLRRAGNTIYF. The chain uses TRBV6-6 and TRBJ1-3; D not resolved. This CDR3 comprises 16 residues. Looked up from germline, CDR1 is MNHNY and CDR2 is SVGAGI (reference sequence). Trimming took off 7 bases at V and 2 bases at J, with 18 bases between the two ends.

This sequence joins TRBV25-1 and TRBJ2-5; D uncertain. V was clipped by 1 base and J by 5 bases, with 8 bases between them. The CDR3 totals 13 residues. Germline CDR1 reads MGHDK; CDR2 reads SYGVNS. The CDR3 nucleotides read TGTGCCAGCAGTGAATGGGTCACGGAGACCCAGTACTTC. Protein product: CASSEWVTETQYF.

The chain uses TRBV11-2 and TRBJ2-1; no clear D. This CDR3 region has 16 residues. V was cut by 2 bases and J by 0 bases, with 11 bases left in between. Germline V CDR1 and CDR2: SGHAT, FQNNGV. The CDR3 protein is CASSLRSSNSYNEQFF. The CDR3 region has the DNA TGTGCCAGCAGCTTACGCTCATCAAACTCCTACAATGAGCAGTTCTTC.

V is TRBV25-1 and J is TRBJ2-7; D is unresolved. The length of the CDR3 is 12 residues. Germline CDR1 is MGHDK and CDR2 is SYGVNS. V lost 3 bases and J lost 0, with 3 bases in between. The CDR3 reads CASSDYSYEQYF. In nucleotides, the CDR3 is TGTGCCAGCAGTGACTACTCCTACGAGCAGTACTTC.

V is TRBV7-9 and J is TRBJ2-5, with 9 bases that match TRBD1. CDR1 SEHNR and CDR2 FQNEAQ come from the germline V gene (reference sequence). V gave up 1 base and J gave up 5 bases; unmatched junction bases: 5. The CDR3 contains 15 residues. The CDR3 DNA sequence: TGTGCCAGCAGCTTAGGGGGGACAGGGACGGAGACCCAGTACTTC. Its translation: CASSLGGTGTETQYF.

This clone has a handful of counts. This chain uses TRBV10-3 with TRBJ1-6; no definite D call. Looked up from germline, CDR1 is ENHRY and CDR2 is SYGVKD. CDR3 length equals 15 residues. Trimming left V 1 base short and J 8 bases short, with 12 bases between. This CDR3 reads CAISEWEPTHSPLHF. In DNA, the CDR3 is TGTGCCATCAGTGAGTGGGAGCCGACTCATTCACCCCTCCACTTT.